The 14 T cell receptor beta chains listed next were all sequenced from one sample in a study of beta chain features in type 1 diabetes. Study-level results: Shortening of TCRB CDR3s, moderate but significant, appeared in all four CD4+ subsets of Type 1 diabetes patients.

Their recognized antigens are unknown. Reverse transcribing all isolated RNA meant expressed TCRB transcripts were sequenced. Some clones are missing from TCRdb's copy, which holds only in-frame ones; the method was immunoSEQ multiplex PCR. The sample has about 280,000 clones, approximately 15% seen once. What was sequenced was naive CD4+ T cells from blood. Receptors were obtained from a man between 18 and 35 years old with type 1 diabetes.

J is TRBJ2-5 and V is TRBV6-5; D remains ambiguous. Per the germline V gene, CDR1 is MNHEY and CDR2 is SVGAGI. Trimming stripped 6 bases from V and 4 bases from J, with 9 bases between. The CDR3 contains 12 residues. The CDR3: CASRSQTETQYF. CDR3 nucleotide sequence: TGTGCCAGCAGGTCACAAACAGAGACCCAGTACTTC.

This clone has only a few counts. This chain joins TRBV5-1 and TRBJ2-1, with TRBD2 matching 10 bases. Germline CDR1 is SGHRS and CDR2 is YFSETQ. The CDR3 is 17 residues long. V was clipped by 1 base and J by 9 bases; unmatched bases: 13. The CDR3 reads CASSLYASGGASGEQFF. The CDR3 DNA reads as TGCGCCAGCAGCTTGTATGCCAGCGGGGGGGCTTCCGGTGAGCAGTTCTTC.

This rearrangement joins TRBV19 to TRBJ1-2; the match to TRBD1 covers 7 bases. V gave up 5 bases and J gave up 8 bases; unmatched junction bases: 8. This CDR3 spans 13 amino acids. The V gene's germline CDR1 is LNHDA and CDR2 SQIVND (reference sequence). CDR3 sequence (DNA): TGTGCCAGTAGTGTTCGAGGGGGCGCGGGCTACACCTTC. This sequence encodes CASSVRGGAGYTF.

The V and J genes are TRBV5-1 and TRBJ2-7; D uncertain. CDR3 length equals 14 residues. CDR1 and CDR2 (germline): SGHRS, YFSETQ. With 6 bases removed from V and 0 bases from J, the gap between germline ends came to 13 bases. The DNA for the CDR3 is TGCGCCAGCACCCGGGTAGAGAGCTCCTACGAGCAGTACTTC. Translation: CASTRVESSYEQYF.

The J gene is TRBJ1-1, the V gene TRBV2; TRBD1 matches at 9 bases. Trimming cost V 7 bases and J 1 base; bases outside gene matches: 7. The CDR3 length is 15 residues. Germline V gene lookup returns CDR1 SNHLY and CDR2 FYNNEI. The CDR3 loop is CASTMDRGWNTEAFF. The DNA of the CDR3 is TGTGCCAGCACTATGGACAGGGGATGGAACACTGAAGCTTTCTTT.

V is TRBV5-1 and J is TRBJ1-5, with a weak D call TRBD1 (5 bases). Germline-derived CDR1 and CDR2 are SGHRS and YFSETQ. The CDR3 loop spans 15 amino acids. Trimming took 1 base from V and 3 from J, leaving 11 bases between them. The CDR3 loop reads CASSLYGALNQPQHF. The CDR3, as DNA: TGCGCCAGCAGCTTGTATGGGGCTCTCAATCAGCCCCAGCATTTT.

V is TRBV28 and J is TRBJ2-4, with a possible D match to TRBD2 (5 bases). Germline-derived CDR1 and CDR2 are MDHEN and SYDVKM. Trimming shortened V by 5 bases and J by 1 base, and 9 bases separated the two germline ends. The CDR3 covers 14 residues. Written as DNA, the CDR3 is TGTGCCAGCAGTCTCCCGGGGGCCAAAAACATTCAGTACTTC. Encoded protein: CASSLPGAKNIQYF.

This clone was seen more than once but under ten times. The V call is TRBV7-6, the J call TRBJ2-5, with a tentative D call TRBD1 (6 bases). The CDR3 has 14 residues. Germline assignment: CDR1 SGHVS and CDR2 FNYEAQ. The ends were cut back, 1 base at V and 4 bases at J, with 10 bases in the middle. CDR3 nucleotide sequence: TGTGCCAGCAGCTTAGTCGCAGGGGCAGAGACCCAGTACTTC. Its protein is CASSLVAGAETQYF.

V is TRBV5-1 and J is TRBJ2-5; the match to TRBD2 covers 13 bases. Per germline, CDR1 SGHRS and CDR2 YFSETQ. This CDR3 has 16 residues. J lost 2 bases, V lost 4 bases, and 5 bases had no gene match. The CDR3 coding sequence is TGCGCCAGCAGCAAGGGACTAGCGGGGACACAAGAGACCCAGTACTTC. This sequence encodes CASSKGLAGTQETQYF.

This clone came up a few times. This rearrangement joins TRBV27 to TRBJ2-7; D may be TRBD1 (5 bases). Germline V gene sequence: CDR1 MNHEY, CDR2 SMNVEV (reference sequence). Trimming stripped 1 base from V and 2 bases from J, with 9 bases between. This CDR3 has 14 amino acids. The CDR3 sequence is CASSLYARAYEQYF. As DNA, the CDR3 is TGTGCCAGCAGTTTATATGCCAGGGCCTACGAGCAGTACTTC.

CDR3 region: CASSARTGPGANVLTF. CDR3 nucleotides: TGTGCCAGCAGCGCCCGGACAGGGCCTGGGGCCAACGTCCTGACTTTC. The chain is built from TRBV11-2 and TRBJ2-6; 8 bases are a match to TRBD1. Germline V gene lookup returns CDR1 SGHAT and CDR2 FQNNGV. V trimming: 5 bases; J trimming: 2 bases; junction bases outside the gene matches: 5. The CDR3 extends over 16 amino acids.

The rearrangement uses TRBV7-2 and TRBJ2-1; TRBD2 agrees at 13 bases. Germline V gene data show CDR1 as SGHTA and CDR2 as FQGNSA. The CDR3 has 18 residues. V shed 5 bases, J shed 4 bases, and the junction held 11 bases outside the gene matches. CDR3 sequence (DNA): TGTGCCAGCAGCCAAGTAACTAGCGGGAGGGCCTTTTACAATGAGCAGTTCTTC. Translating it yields CASSQVTSGRAFYNEQFF.

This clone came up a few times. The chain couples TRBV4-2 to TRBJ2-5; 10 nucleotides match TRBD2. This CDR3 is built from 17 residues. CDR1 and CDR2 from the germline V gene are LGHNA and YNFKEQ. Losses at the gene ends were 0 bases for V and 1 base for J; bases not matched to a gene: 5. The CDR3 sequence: CASSQESTSGRQETQYF. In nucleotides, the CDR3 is TGTGCCAGCAGCCAAGAATCGACTAGCGGGCGCCAAGAGACCCAGTACTTC.

The CDR3: CASSEARRGRNGYTF. DNA for the CDR3: TGTGCCAGCAGTGAAGCGAGGAGGGGCAGGAATGGCTACACCTTC. The genes are TRBV6-1 and TRBJ1-2, with D possibly TRBD1 on 5 matching bases. The CDR3 is 15 residues long. V lost 0 bases to trimming and J lost 6 bases, with 14 bases between them. From germline, CDR1 is MNHNS and CDR2 SASEGT.